This TCR beta chain originates from a study of blood T cell repertoires in COVID-19. In the study overall: Some COVID-19 samples were acute and others convalescent; all came from the United States, Italy and Spain. In each case, the material was cDNA or gDNA derived from T cells, B-cell-depleted T cells, or PBMCs.

V was clipped by 5 bases and J by 7 bases, with 18 bases between them. CDR1 MGHRA and CDR2 YSYEKL come from the germline V gene. This CDR3 contains 15 residues. How the authors handled the data: Amplifying reference gene primers gave estimates of nucleated cell counts. Sequenced by immunoSEQ multiplex PCR; TCRdb stores in-frame clones only, minus some. V and J calls and clone size are as listed in that table; D and trimming were resolved from the DNA. The top ten hold more than 1.5% of the sample, which has around 250,000 clones, roughly 84% seen once. This chain links TRBV4-1 with TRBJ2-1; D uncertain. This clonotype was sampled from a middle-aged woman who had recovered from COVID-19. The sample was peripheral blood. Here the CDR3 DNA reads TGCGCCAGCAGCTTCAGTAGAAGTTTGAGGAATGAGCAGTTCTTC. Its protein is CASSFSRSLRNEQFF.